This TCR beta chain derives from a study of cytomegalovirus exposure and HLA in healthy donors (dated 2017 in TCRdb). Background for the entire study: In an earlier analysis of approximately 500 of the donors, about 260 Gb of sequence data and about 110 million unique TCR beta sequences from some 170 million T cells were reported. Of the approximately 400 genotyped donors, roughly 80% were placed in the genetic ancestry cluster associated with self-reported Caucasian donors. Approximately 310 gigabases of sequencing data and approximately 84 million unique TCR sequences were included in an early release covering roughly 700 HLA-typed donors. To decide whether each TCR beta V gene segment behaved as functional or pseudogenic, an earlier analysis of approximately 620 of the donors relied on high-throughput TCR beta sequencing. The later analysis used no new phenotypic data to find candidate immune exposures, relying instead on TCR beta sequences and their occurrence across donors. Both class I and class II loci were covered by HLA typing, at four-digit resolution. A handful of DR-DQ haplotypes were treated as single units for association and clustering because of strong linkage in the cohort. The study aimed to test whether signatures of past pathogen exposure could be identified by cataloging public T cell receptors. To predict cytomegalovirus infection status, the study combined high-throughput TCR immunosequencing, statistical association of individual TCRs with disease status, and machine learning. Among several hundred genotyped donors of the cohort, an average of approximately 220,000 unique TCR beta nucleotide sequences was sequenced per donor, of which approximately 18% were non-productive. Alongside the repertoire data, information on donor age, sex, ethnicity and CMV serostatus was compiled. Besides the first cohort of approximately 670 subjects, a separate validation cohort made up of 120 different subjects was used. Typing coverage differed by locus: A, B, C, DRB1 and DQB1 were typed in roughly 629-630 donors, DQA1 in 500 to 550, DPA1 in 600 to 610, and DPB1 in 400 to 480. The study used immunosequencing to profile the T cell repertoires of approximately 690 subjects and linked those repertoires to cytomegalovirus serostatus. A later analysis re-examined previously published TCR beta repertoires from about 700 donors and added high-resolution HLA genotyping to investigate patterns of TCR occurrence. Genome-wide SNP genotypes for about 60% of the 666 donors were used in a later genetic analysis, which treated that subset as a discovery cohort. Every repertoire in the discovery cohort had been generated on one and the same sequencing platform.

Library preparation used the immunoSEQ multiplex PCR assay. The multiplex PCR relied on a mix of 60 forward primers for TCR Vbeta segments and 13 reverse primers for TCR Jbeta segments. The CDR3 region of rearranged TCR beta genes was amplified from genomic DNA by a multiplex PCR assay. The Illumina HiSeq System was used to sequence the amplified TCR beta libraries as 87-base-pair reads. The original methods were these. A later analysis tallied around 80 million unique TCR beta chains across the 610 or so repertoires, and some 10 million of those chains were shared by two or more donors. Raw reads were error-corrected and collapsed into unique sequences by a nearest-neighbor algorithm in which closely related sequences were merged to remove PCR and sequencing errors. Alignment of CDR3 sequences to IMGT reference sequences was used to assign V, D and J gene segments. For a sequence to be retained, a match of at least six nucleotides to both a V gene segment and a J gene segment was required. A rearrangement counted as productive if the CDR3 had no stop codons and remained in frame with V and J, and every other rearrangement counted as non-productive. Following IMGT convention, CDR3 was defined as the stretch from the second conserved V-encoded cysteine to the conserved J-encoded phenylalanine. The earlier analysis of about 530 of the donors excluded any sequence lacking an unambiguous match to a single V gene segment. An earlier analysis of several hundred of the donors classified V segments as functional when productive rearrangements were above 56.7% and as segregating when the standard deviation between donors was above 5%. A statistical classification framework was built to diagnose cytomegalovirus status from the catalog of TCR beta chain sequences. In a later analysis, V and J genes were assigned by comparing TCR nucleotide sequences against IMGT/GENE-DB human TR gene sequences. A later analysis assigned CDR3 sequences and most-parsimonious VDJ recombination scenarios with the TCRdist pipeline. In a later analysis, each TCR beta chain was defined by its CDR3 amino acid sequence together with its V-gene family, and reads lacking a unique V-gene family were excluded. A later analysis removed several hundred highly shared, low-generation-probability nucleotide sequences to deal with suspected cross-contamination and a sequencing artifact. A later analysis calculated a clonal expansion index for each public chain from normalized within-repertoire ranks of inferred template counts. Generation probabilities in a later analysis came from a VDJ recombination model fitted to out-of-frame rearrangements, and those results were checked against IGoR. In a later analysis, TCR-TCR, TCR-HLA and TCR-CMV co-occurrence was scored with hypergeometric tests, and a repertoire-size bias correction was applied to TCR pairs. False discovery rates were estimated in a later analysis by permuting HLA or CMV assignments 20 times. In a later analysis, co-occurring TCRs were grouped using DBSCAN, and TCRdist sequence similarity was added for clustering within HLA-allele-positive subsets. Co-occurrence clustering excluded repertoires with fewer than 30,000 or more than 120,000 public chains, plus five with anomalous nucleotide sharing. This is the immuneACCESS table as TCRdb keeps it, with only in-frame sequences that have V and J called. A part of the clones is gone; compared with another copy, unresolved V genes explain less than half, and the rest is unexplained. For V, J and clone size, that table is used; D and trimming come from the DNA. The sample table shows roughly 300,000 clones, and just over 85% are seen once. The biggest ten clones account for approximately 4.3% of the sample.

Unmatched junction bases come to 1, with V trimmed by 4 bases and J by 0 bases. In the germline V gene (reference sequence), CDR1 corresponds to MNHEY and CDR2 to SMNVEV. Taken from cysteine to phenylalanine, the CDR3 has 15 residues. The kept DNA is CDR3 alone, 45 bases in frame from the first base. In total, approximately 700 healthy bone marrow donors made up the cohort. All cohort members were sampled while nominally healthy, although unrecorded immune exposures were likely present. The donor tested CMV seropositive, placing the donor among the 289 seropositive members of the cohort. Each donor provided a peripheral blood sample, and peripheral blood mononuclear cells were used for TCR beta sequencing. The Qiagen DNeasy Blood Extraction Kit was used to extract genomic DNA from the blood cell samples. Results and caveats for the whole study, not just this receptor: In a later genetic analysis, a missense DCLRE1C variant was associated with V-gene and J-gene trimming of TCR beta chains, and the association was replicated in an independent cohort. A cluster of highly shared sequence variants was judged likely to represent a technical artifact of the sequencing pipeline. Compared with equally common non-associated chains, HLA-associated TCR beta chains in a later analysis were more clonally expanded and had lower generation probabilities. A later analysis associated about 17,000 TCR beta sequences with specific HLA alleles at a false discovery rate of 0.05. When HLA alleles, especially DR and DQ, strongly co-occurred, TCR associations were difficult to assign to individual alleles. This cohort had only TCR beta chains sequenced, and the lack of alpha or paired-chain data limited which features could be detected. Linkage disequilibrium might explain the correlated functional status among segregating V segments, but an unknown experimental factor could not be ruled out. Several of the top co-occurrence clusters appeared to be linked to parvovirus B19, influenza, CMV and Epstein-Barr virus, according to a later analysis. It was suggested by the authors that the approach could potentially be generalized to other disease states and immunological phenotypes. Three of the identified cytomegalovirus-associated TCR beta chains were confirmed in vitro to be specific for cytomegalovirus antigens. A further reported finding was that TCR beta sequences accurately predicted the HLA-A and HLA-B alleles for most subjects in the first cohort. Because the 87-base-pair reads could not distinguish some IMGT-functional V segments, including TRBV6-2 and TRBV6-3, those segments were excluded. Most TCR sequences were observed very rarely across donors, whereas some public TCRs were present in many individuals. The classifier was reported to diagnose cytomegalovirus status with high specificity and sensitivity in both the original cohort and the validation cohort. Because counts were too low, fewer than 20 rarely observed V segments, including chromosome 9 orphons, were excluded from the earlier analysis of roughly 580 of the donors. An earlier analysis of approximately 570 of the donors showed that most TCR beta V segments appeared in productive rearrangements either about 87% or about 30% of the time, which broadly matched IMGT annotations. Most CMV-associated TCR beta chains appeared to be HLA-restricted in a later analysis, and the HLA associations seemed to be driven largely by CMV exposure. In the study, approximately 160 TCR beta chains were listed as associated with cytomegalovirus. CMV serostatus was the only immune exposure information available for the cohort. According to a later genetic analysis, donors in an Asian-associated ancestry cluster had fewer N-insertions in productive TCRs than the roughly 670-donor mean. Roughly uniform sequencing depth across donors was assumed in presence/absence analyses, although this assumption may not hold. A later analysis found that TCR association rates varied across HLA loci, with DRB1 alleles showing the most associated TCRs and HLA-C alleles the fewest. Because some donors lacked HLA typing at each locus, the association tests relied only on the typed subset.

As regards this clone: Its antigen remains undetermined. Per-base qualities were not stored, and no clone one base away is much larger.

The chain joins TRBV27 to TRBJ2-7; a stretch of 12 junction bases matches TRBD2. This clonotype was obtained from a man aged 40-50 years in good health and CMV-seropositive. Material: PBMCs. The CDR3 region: CASSWTSGNSYEQYF. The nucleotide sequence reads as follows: TGTGCCAGCAGTTGGACTAGCGGGAACTCCTACGAGCAGTACTTC.